The clone carrying this T cell receptor beta chain showed up many times. Its antigen is unidentified. V dropped 3 bases and J dropped 9; count of bases not matched to a gene: 13. The CDR3 is made up of 17 amino acids. CDR1 and CDR2 from the germline V gene are ENHRY and SYGVKD. This entry comes from a study of T-cell memory formation after mild COVID-19. At the level of the study: Among the donors, TCR clusters were largely specific to each donor.

It was 5'RACE with constant-segment primers that produced the TCR alpha and TCR beta cDNA libraries, which carried sample barcodes and UMIs. In TCRdb, the 5' RACE reads were re-called with MiXCR into one record per CDR3 protein. The sample records roughly 400,000 distinct CDR3 sequences, 20% to 25% being singletons. General observations from the study: Contracting CD4+ clones lay largely in CM and EM, with CD8+ ones residing in EMRA.

The origin of this receptor is an adult woman who had mild COVID-19 (a few samples of this study predate the infection). Cell type and time point are not known. The rearrangement joins TRBV10-3 to TRBJ1-6; 8 bases fit TRBD1. The sample was PBMCs or a T cell subset sorted from them (not recorded which). CDR3 nucleotide sequence: TGTGCCATCAGTGATCCGCCCCAGGGGGCTAGGGGTTCACCCCTCCACTTT. Its translation: CAISDPPQGARGSPLHF.